This TCR beta chain was identified during a study of cytomegalovirus exposure and HLA in healthy donors. CDR1 and CDR2 (germline): MNHNS, SASEGT. Trimming left V 7 bases short and J 6 bases short, with 15 bases between. This CDR3 has 13 amino acids. Vbeta (60) and Jbeta (13) primers were used in the PCR. The protocol was immunoSEQ multiplex PCR, while the TCRdb copy is restricted to in-frame clones and leaves out a portion. This sample has 150,000 to 200,000 clones, with under 90% found just once. The table lists this clone with a few counts. Its target is unknown. The study's findings and limits: In vitro checks showed that a few CMV-associated chains really do target CMV antigens. Sequence variants that were highly shared formed a cluster that was likely a sequencing artifact. V- and J-gene trimming of TCR beta was linked (in a later analysis) to a missense DCLRE1C variant.

The clonotype was recovered from a male donor in good health and CMV-seronegative. Material: PBMCs. V and J are TRBV6-1 and TRBJ1-1; possible D gene TRBD1, 5 bases. The CDR3 sequence is CASNFQGLPEAFF. The CDR3, as DNA: TGTGCCAGCAACTTTCAGGGCTTGCCTGAAGCTTTCTTT.